The clone carrying this T cell receptor beta chain came up a few times. Antigen: not known. The data stem from a study of T-cell memory formation after mild COVID-19. Findings and limits, study-wide: While clones contracting from day 15 to 85 were balanced between CD4 and CD8, later expanders leaned CD4+.

5'RACE primed at constant segments yielded TCR alpha and TCR beta cDNA libraries bearing sample barcodes and UMIs. TCRdb analysed the 5' RACE reads with MiXCR anew, one entry per CDR3 protein. The table has some 250,000 distinct CDR3 sequences, 8% to 9.5% seen once. This CDR3 has 13 amino acids. Germline CDR1 is LNHDA and CDR2 is SQIVND (reference sequence). V shed 3 bases and J shed 6 bases, with 11 bases lying between them. What was sequenced was PBMCs or a T cell subset sorted from them (not recorded which). The V gene is TRBV19, the J gene TRBJ1-1, with D uncertain. The source is a man aged 18 to 29 who had mild COVID-19 (a few samples of this study predate the infection). Cell type and time point are not known. The CDR3 region has the DNA TGTGCCAGTAGTATCCCCCCGAAGGCTGAAGCTTTCTTT. Encoded protein: CASSIPPKAEAFF.